The 27 T cell receptor beta chains below all came from one sample that was sequenced in a study of T cell repertoires in cytomegalovirus infection. MiXCR, applied by TCRdb to the reads, yields one record per CDR3 protein. The sample lists about 530,000 distinct CDR3 sequences; around 27% were seen once. Material for sequencing was PBMCs. Receptors originate from a human donor in good health (CMV status not recorded). Some clones in this sample may be carry-over from other donors' samples.

This clonotype was detected only a few times. The V and J genes are TRBV4-1 and TRBJ2-2; 11 nucleotides match TRBD2. V dropped 3 bases and J dropped 7; count of bases not matched to a gene: 7. This CDR3 is 16 amino acids long. Germline assignment: CDR1 MGHRA and CDR2 YSYEKL. CDR3 residues: CASSHGVLAGGGELFF. In nucleotides, the CDR3 is TGCGCCAGCAGCCACGGAGTCCTAGCGGGAGGCGGGGAGCTGTTTTTT.

This clonotype occurred a few times. The chain links TRBV12-3 or TRBV12-4 to TRBJ1-5; D gene uncertain. V shed 7 bases and J shed 6 bases, with 10 bases lying between them. There are 12 residues in the CDR3. This CDR3 is CASNRRGQPQHF. The DNA of the CDR3 is TGTGCCAGCAACAGACGCGGTCAGCCCCAGCATTTT.

This clonotype was seen many times. CDR3 loop: CASSLDSYNQPQHF. DNA for the CDR3: TGTGCCAGCAGCCTAGACAGTTACAATCAGCCCCAGCATTTT. The chain recombines TRBV7-6 with TRBJ1-5; perhaps TRBD1 as D (5 bases). From germline, CDR1 is SGHVS and CDR2 FNYEAQ. The CDR3 sequence is 14 residues long. V lost 5 bases and J 3 bases, leaving 11 bases between the germline ends. Complete variable domain (other parts from reference TRBV7-6 and TRBJ1-5): GAGVSQSPRYKVTKRGQDVALRCDPISGHVSLYWYRQALGQGPEFLTYFNYEAQQDKSGLPNDRFSAERPEGSISTLTIQRTEQRDSAMYRCASSLDSYNQPQHFGDGTRLSIL.

This clonotype was recorded a few times. The rearrangement uses TRBV29-1 and TRBJ2-1; D may be TRBD2 (6 bases). CDR3 length: 14 amino acids. Germline V gene sequence: CDR1 SQVTM, CDR2 ANQGSEA. Trimming removed 4 bases at V and 5 bases at J, with 15 bases between. The CDR3 DNA reads as TGCAGCGTTGGGGCGGGGAACCCTAACAATGAGCAGTTCTTC. It codes for CSVGAGNPNNEQFF.

The chain recombines TRBV12-3 or TRBV12-4 with TRBJ2-5; D is perhaps TRBD2 (6 bases). The CDR3 has 13 amino acids. V was shortened by 5 bases and J by 5 bases, with 12 bases between the two germline ends. The CDR3 sequence is CASSRGSGETQYF. The CDR3 DNA sequence: TGTGCCAGCAGTCGGGGGTCGGGTGAGACCCAGTACTTC.

This clonotype was observed a few times. The V call is TRBV12-3 or TRBV12-4, the J call TRBJ1-5; 8 nucleotides align to TRBD1. The CDR3 contains 17 residues. The V and J ends lost 2 bases and 4 bases, in that order; junction bases with no gene match: 10. The CDR3: CASSLQGAVIANQPQHF. The CDR3 region has the DNA TGTGCCAGCAGTTTACAGGGGGCGGTTATAGCAAATCAGCCCCAGCATTTT.

V gene TRBV19 combines with J gene TRBJ2-3; the D gene is possibly TRBD2 (6 bases). This CDR3 region has 19 residues. The V end was cut by 1 base, the J end by 1 base, with 21 bases between. The germline V gene encodes CDR1 LNHDA and CDR2 SQIVND (reference sequence). As DNA, the CDR3 is TGTGCCAGTAGTATAGTCCTTAGCGGTACTTTTCGGCGCACAGATACGCAGTATTTT. It encodes CASSIVLSGTFRRTDTQYF.

The sample holds many counts of this clonotype. The rearrangement uses TRBV7-8 and TRBJ1-3; D gene unclear. The CDR3 contains 15 residues. Germline-derived CDR1 and CDR2 are SGHVS and FQNEAQ. Trimming stripped 1 base from V and 4 bases from J, with 11 bases between. CDR3 amino acids: CASSLVGDRGNTIYF. The DNA of the CDR3 is TGTGCCAGCAGCTTAGTTGGGGATAGGGGAAACACCATATATTTT.

This clonotype was observed at least ten times. This rearrangement joins TRBV5-6 to TRBJ1-1, with D perhaps TRBD1 (5 bases). The CDR3 extends over 17 amino acids. Germline CDR1 and CDR2: SGHDT and YYEEEE. V shed 0 bases and J shed 0 bases, with 15 bases lying between them. The CDR3 sequence is CASSLAPGPFMNTEAFF. The CDR3 DNA reads TGTGCCAGCAGCTTGGCCCCGGGACCTTTCATGAACACTGAAGCTTTCTTT.

This clonotype was seen repeatedly, ten times or more. The chain couples TRBV7-2 to TRBJ2-5, with 12 nucleotides matching TRBD2. V lost 1 base, J lost 2 bases, and 5 bases stayed unmatched. This CDR3 has 17 residues. From germline, CDR1 is SGHTA and CDR2 FQGNSA. The CDR3: CASSLVASGRGQETQYF. The CDR3 coding sequence is TGTGCCAGCAGCTTAGTTGCTAGCGGGAGGGGGCAAGAGACCCAGTACTTC.

The V call is TRBV2, the J call TRBJ2-1; TRBD2 matches 10 bases. Per germline, CDR1 SNHLY and CDR2 FYNNEI. This CDR3 has 14 residues. V trimming: 8 bases; J trimming: 6 bases; junction bases outside the gene matches: 7. The CDR3 sequence: CASLGLAGGNEQFF. CDR3 DNA: TGTGCCAGCTTGGGATTAGCGGGGGGCAATGAGCAGTTCTTC.

This chain joins TRBV7-9 and TRBJ2-3; tentatively, D is TRBD2 (5 bases). This CDR3 has 16 amino acids. CDR1 and CDR2 (germline): SEHNR, FQNEAQ (reference sequence). V was clipped by 0 bases and J by 4 bases, with 14 bases between them. The chain's CDR3 is CASSLASGSGADTQYF. The CDR3 region has the DNA TGTGCCAGCAGCTTAGCGAGCGGTTCCGGGGCAGATACGCAGTATTTT.

The V and J genes are TRBV29-1 and TRBJ1-2; D may be TRBD1 (6 bases). The ends were cut back, 6 bases at V and 5 bases at J, with 13 bases in the middle. The CDR3 covers 12 residues. Germline CDR1 and CDR2: SQVTM and ANQGSEA. The CDR3 DNA sequence: TGCAGCGTGGTGGATACAGGGTATGGCTACACCTTC. It is translated as CSVVDTGYGYTF.

V gene TRBV5-1 combines with J gene TRBJ1-1; maybe TRBD1 (5 bases). Deletions cut 7 bases from V and 1 base from J, with 14 bases between. The CDR3 runs to 14 residues. The germline V gene encodes CDR1 SGHRS and CDR2 YFSETQ. This CDR3 reads CASAFVTANTEAFF. The CDR3 bases are TGCGCCAGCGCGTTCGTGACAGCGAACACTGAAGCTTTCTTT.

In its sample, this clonotype was seen many times. This chain links TRBV7-2 with TRBJ2-6, with 7 bases aligning to TRBD1. This CDR3 has 17 residues. The germline gives CDR1 SGHTA, CDR2 FQGNSA. V shed 4 bases and J 0 bases; nucleotides not matched to a gene: 6. This CDR3 reads CASSSRQGSSGANVLTF. CDR3 in DNA: TGTGCCAGCAGCTCCAGACAGGGCAGCTCTGGGGCCAACGTCCTGACTTTC.

This clonotype has a handful of counts. The chain couples TRBV12-3 or TRBV12-4 to TRBJ2-7, with TRBD2 identical over 9 bases. Trimming took 5 bases from V and 3 from J; bases not matched to a gene: 5. The CDR3 is made up of 14 amino acids. As DNA, the CDR3 is TGTGCCAGCAGTCCGAGCGGGAGGCTCTACGAGCAGTACTTC. This encodes CASSPSGRLYEQYF.

The chain has TRBV2 and TRBJ2-1; 10 bases line up with TRBD2. CDR3 length: 14 amino acids. Germline V gene sequence: CDR1 SNHLY, CDR2 FYNNEI. The CDR3 region has the DNA TGTACAGTCCTAGCGGGAGCGACCTACAATGAGCAGTTCTTC. Translated, it gives CTVLAGATYNEQFF.

The chain recombines TRBV5-1 with TRBJ2-7, with 7 positions matching TRBD1. Germline V gene lookup returns CDR1 SGHRS and CDR2 YFSETQ. This CDR3 comprises 15 residues. V shed 0 bases, J shed 0 bases, and the junction held 3 bases outside the gene matches. The CDR3 DNA reads as TGCGCCAGCAGCTTGGACGGACAGGACTCCTACGAGCAGTACTTC. Translation gives CASSLDGQDSYEQYF.

This sequence joins TRBV23-1 and TRBJ2-3, with TRBD1 identical over 7 bases. TRBV23-1 is treated as an ORF (open reading frame) with a function not yet certain. Trimming took 5 bases from V and 2 from J; bases not matched to a gene: 7. The length of the CDR3 is 15 residues. The CDR3 sequence is CASSKGGDYTDTQYF. CDR3 DNA: TGCGCCAGCAGTAAAGGGGGCGATTACACAGATACGCAGTATTTT.

The rearrangement uses TRBV12-3 or TRBV12-4 and TRBJ2-3; 8 bases agree with TRBD2. This CDR3 is 15 amino acids long. After removal of 1 base from V and 4 bases from J, the junction contained 4 bases not matched to a gene. The CDR3 here is CASSLGGRTADTQYF. CDR3 DNA: TGTGCCAGCAGTTTAGGCGGGAGGACCGCAGATACGCAGTATTTT.

The chain links TRBV20-1 to TRBJ2-5; TRBD2 agrees at 7 bases. This CDR3 has 13 amino acids. V shed 3 bases and J 4 bases; nucleotides not matched to a gene: 5. Germline CDR1 DFQATT, CDR2 SNEGSKA (reference sequence). CDR3 region: CSASQVAGETQYF. DNA of the CDR3: TGCAGTGCTAGTCAGGTAGCGGGAGAGACCCAGTACTTC.

The chain is built from TRBV18 and TRBJ2-7, with TRBD1 matching 8 bases. V lost 3 bases, J lost 6 bases, and 10 bases stayed unmatched. Germline CDR1 and CDR2: KGHSH and LQKENI. The length of the CDR3 is 15 residues. The CDR3 loop reads CASSPGARGQREQYV. CDR3 bases: TGTGCCAGCTCACCTGGGGCCAGGGGGCAACGCGAGCAGTACGTC.

This clonotype has just a few counts. V and J are TRBV4-2 and TRBJ2-3, with 7 bases fitting TRBD2. This CDR3 region has 15 residues. The germline V gene has CDR1 LGHNA and CDR2 YNFKEQ. The J segment lost 4 bases and the V segment lost 1 base, leaving 5 bases of the junction unmatched. CDR3 sequence reads: CASSQVAGVSDTQYF. Here the CDR3 DNA reads TGTGCCAGCAGCCAAGTTGCGGGAGTGTCAGATACGCAGTATTTT.

This clonotype was recorded at least ten times. The chain employs TRBV7-6 and TRBJ2-3; D gene uncertain. Between the trimmed V and J ends, which lost 2 bases and 1 base, there was a span of 7 bases. This CDR3 is 14 amino acids long. Germline CDR1 and CDR2: SGHVS and FNYEAQ. The CDR3 reads CASSLQSRTDTQYF. The CDR3 DNA follows: TGTGCCAGCAGCTTACAGAGCCGCACAGATACGCAGTATTTT.

This clonotype was seen at least ten times. The V call is TRBV7-2, the J call TRBJ2-7; TRBD2 might be the D (6 bases). V lost 5 bases, J lost 2 bases, and 16 bases lay in between. Germline CDR1 reads SGHTA; CDR2 reads FQGNSA. This CDR3 spans 15 amino acids. The CDR3 is CASSPGVGGTYEQYF. The CDR3 bases are TGTGCCAGCAGCCCCGGTGTGGGAGGAACCTACGAGCAGTACTTC.

This clonotype occurred a few times. The V call is TRBV6-6, the J call TRBJ2-5; TRBD2 aligns across 7 bases. CDR1 is MNHNY and CDR2 is SVGAGI in the germline V gene (reference sequence). The CDR3 is 14 amino acids. After removal of 5 bases from V and 5 bases from J, the junction contained 8 bases not matched to a gene. As DNA, the CDR3 is TGTGCCAGCAGTCCTGGTGCGGGAGTGGAGACCCAGTACTTC. Its translation is CASSPGAGVETQYF.

V and J are TRBV6-1 and TRBJ2-6; D unresolved. The CDR3 has 17 amino acids. Trimming took off 5 bases at V and 2 bases at J, with 16 bases between the two ends. Germline CDR1 reads MNHNS; CDR2 reads SASEGT. As DNA, the CDR3 is TGTGCCAGCAGTTCCCGCCTCGGAGCAGCTGGGGCCAACGTCCTGACTTTC. Encoded protein: CASSSRLGAAGANVLTF.